This T cell receptor beta chain originates from a study of cytomegalovirus exposure and HLA in healthy donors. Notes on the study in general: First-cohort TCR clusters were later found to tend to co-occur in the roughly 130 validation repertoires. Three chains linked to CMV were shown in vitro to be specific for CMV antigens. Overall, some 160 TCR beta chains were annotated as cytomegalovirus-associated.

TCRdb's copy holds only in-frame clones and misses some; the assay was immunoSEQ multiplex PCR. The profile shows about 70,000 clones, 94% of them singletons. This clone was detected a few times. Its antigen is not known. This receptor was identified in a young woman in good health and CMV-seropositive. The sample comprised PBMCs.

CDR3 sequence: CASSIIRAGGRQETQYF. The CDR3 nucleotides read TGTGCCAGTAGTATAATTAGGGCGGGGGGCCGCCAAGAGACCCAGTACTTC. The gene calls are TRBV19 and TRBJ2-5, with TRBD2 identical over 8 bases. The CDR3 is 17 residues long. V lost 2 bases to trimming and J lost 1 base; unmatched junction nucleotides: 9. Germline V lookup: CDR1 LNHDA, CDR2 SQIVND (reference sequence).